These T cell receptor beta chains were read from a single sample in a study of response to subunit inactivated influenza vaccine. One entry per CDR3 protein results from TCRdb running MiXCR on the RT-PCR reads. The repertoire includes under 750,000 distinct CDR3 sequences, around 11% of them detected once, and 10% sits in the top ten. Sequenced material: PBMCs from blood, taken on the day of vaccination. These receptors were taken from a man in his forties or fifties who received an inactivated influenza vaccine. CDR3s include the opening cysteine and the closing phenylalanine or tryptophan. The D gene is left open where the match is weak. A row's size may be missing; if present it is once, few, many or a size class.

abundance,j_gene,v_gene,d_gene,CDR3aa,CDR3nt
.,TRBJ2-1,TRBV10-3,.,CAISESFEYNEQFF,TGTGCCATCAGTGAGTCCTTTGAATACAATGAGCAGTTCTTC
many,TRBJ2-1,TRBV7-8,TRBD2,CASSFRLAGVNEQFF,TGTGCCAGCAGCTTTCGACTAGCGGGAGTTAATGAGCAGTTCTTC
.,TRBJ2-3,TRBV5-1,.,CASSQTQGGDTQYF,TGCGCCAGCAGCCAGACTCAGGGAGGAGATACGCAGTATTTT
many,TRBJ2-7,TRBV10-3,TRBD2,CAISESSIGLAGTNEQYF,TGTGCCATCAGTGAGTCTTCGATAGGACTAGCGGGAACAAACGAGCAGTACTTC
many,TRBJ1-1,TRBV7-2,.,CASRTFAGTEAFF,TGTGCCAGCAGAACCTTTGCGGGCACTGAAGCTTTCTTT
few,TRBJ2-7,TRBV15,TRBD2,CATSREAGGYEQYF,TGTGCCACCAGCAGAGAAGCGGGGGGATACGAGCAGTACTTC
few,TRBJ1-2,TRBV20-1,.,CSAPGADYGYTF,TGCAGTGCTCCCGGGGCGGACTATGGCTACACCTTC
few,TRBJ1-4,TRBV29-1,TRBD1,CSVGTASNEKLFF,TGCAGCGTCGGGACAGCCTCTAATGAAAAACTGTTTTTT
many,TRBJ2-1,TRBV12-3/TRBV12-4,TRBD1,CASSAGQGNNEQFF,TGTGCCAGCAGTGCGGGACAGGGGAACAATGAGCAGTTCTTC
few,TRBJ1-6,TRBV20-1,.,CSAVDSSYNSPLHF,TGCAGTGCAGTGGACAGCTCCTATAATTCACCCCTCCACTTT
.,TRBJ2-1,TRBV3-1,TRBD2,CASSQDLAGAAEQFF,TGTGCCAGCAGCCAAGACCTAGCGGGGGCGGCGGAGCAGTTCTTC
.,TRBJ2-7,TRBV27,.,CASSPMVRAEQYF,TGTGCCAGCAGTCCGATGGTCCGGGCCGAGCAGTACTTC
many,TRBJ2-1,TRBV5-8,TRBD1,CASSTGQGLNEQFF,TGTGCCAGCAGCACCGGACAGGGGTTAAATGAGCAGTTCTTC
.,TRBJ2-7,TRBV29-1,TRBD1,CSAWTGTLSYEQYF,TGCAGCGCTTGGACAGGGACCCTCTCCTACGAGCAGTACTTC
.,TRBJ2-1,TRBV5-6,.,CASKWGGPVSYNEQFF,TGTGCCAGCAAATGGGGGGGGCCGGTCTCCTACAATGAGCAGTTCTTC
few,TRBJ1-2,TRBV5-4,.,CASSDGQNYGYTF,TGTGCCAGCAGCGACGGACAGAACTATGGCTACACCTTC
.,TRBJ2-7,TRBV5-6,.,CASSFYNLVYEQYF,TGTGCCAGCAGCTTTTACAATCTAGTCTACGAGCAGTACTTC
.,TRBJ2-1,TRBV20-1,TRBD1,CRGDRGHNEQFF,TGCAGGGGGGACAGGGGACACAATGAGCAGTTCTTC
few,TRBJ2-5,TRBV5-1,.,CASSHSDRTKETQYF,TGCGCCAGCAGCCACTCGGACCGGACGAAAGAGACCCAGTACTTC
many,TRBJ2-1,TRBV18,TRBD1,CASSARGRGYADNEQFF,TGTGCCAGCTCAGCCAGGGGGCGCGGGTATGCGGACAATGAGCAGTTCTTC
many,TRBJ2-7,TRBV20-1,.,CSASRTSYEQYF,TGCAGTGCTAGTCGAACCTCCTACGAGCAGTACTTC
.,TRBJ2-7,TRBV5-1,.,CASSLAGSLQVYEQYF,TGCGCCAGCAGCTTGGCCGGGTCTCTACAGGTATACGAGCAGTACTTC
many,TRBJ2-2,TRBV5-4,TRBD1,CASSPRQGTGELFF,TGTGCCAGCAGCCCCCGACAGGGGACCGGGGAGCTGTTTTTT
.,TRBJ2-1,TRBV4-2,.,CASSQDGRGYNEQFF,TGTGCCAGCAGCCAAGATGGACGGGGTTACAATGAGCAGTTCTTC
few,TRBJ2-5,TRBV29-1,TRBD2,CSGTLAGGSQETQYF,TGCAGCGGCACACTAGCGGGAGGCTCTCAAGAGACCCAGTACTTC
few,TRBJ2-1,TRBV7-9,.,CASGTYGGFNEQFF,TGTGCCAGCGGGACTTATGGGGGGTTCAATGAGCAGTTCTTC
.,TRBJ2-5,TRBV28,TRBD2,CASSLYLAGEQYF,TGTGCCAGCAGTTTGTATCTAGCGGGAGAGCAGTACTTC
.,TRBJ2-5,TRBV7-9,TRBD1,CASTWTGERPNETQYF,TGTGCCAGCACCTGGACAGGGGAGCGGCCCAACGAGACCCAGTACTTC
few,TRBJ1-2,TRBV6-2/TRBV6-3,TRBD1,CASSYAGTGNGYTF,TGTGCCAGCAGTTACGCCGGGACAGGGAATGGCTACACCTTC
.,TRBJ2-6,TRBV12-3/TRBV12-4,.,CASTPSGANVLTF,TGTGCCAGCACCCCATCTGGGGCCAACGTCCTGACTTTC
few,TRBJ2-4,TRBV7-2,.,CASSPRTTRGSKNIQYF,TGTGCCAGCAGCCCACGGACAACCCGTGGGTCCAAAAACATTCAGTACTTC
few,TRBJ1-2,TRBV20-1,TRBD1,CSALDRNYYGYTF,TGCAGTGCTCTGGACAGGAATTACTATGGCTACACCTTC
.,TRBJ1-2,TRBV20-1,.,CSATAGVSIYGYTF,TGCAGTGCGACGGCAGGGGTTTCTATCTATGGCTACACCTTC
.,TRBJ2-7,TRBV11-1,TRBD1,CASSLGAGQGATRSTYEQYF,TGTGCCAGCAGCTTAGGGGCGGGACAGGGGGCCACAAGATCGACCTACGAGCAGTACTTC
.,TRBJ2-5,TRBV10-3,.,CAISGGSGEETQYF,TGTGCCATCAGCGGGGGTTCGGGTGAGGAGACCCAGTACTTC
few,TRBJ2-1,TRBV7-2,.,CASSLASEGEQFF,TGTGCCAGCAGCCTGGCTAGCGAAGGTGAGCAGTTCTTC
.,TRBJ1-2,TRBV4-3,TRBD1,CASSQGRGQGILGYTF,TGCGCCAGCAGCCAAGGGCGAGGACAGGGTATTTTGGGATACACCTTC
few,TRBJ2-1,TRBV6-4,.,CASSEGWGLGGNEQFF,TGTGCCAGCAGTGAAGGTTGGGGGCTCGGAGGTAATGAGCAGTTCTTC
.,TRBJ2-5,TRBV7-9,.,CASSLAGQKETQYF,TGTGCCAGCAGCTTAGCCGGACAAAAAGAGACCCAGTACTTC
.,TRBJ2-5,TRBV27,TRBD1,CASSPWTGVETQYF,TGTGCCAGCAGTCCTTGGACAGGGGTAGAGACCCAGTACTTC
few,TRBJ2-6,TRBV10-3,.,CAIGVGTPGANVLTF,TGTGCCATCGGGGTCGGGACCCCCGGGGCCAACGTCCTGACTTTC
.,TRBJ2-7,TRBV29-1,.,CSVEGQGIRNEQYF,TGCAGCGTTGAAGGCCAGGGGATTAGAAACGAGCAGTACTTC
few,TRBJ2-1,TRBV20-1,TRBD1,CSARHPWTGDNEQFF,TGCAGTGCTAGACACCCTTGGACAGGGGACAATGAGCAGTTCTTC
.,TRBJ1-1,TRBV5-1,TRBD1,CASSLDTTGGSNTEAFF,TGCGCCAGCAGCTTGGATACAACAGGGGGCTCGAACACTGAAGCTTTCTTT
.,TRBJ2-7,TRBV20-1,TRBD2,CSARDRTSSYTSSYEQYF,TGCAGTGCTAGAGACCGGACTAGCTCGTACACCAGCTCCTACGAGCAGTACTTC
.,TRBJ2-3,TRBV20-1,.,CRGANTDTQYF,TGCAGGGGTGCGAATACAGATACGCAGTATTTT
many,TRBJ1-2,TRBV9,TRBD1,CASSDWTGGNYGYTF,TGTGCCAGCAGCGACTGGACAGGGGGCAACTATGGCTACACCTTC
few,TRBJ1-2,TRBV7-2,.,CASSFQRYNYGYTF,TGTGCCAGCAGCTTTCAACGCTATAACTATGGCTACACCTTC
.,TRBJ2-5,TRBV27,.,CASSLTVKGTQYF,TGTGCCAGCAGCTTGACAGTGAAAGGGACCCAGTACTTC